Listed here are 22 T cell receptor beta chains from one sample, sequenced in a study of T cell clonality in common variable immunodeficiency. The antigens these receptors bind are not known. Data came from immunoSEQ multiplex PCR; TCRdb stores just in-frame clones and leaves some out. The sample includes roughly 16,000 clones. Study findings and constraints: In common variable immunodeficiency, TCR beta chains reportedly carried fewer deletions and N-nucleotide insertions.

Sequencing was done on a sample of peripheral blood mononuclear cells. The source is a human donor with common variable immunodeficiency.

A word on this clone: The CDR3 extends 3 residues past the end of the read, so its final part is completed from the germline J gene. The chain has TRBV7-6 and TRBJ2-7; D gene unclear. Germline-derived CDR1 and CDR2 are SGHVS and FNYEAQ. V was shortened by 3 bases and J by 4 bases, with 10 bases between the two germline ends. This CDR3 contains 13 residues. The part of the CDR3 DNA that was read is TGTGCCAGCAGCTTCGGGTCTGGATACGAG. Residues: CASSFGSGYE. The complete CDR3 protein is CASSFGSGYEQYF. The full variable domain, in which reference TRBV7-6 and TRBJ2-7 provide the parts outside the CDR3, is GAGVSQSPRYKVTKRGQDVALRCDPISGHVSLYWYRQALGQGPEFLTYFNYEAQQDKSGLPNDRFSAERPEGSISTLTIQRTEQRDSAMYRCASSFGSGYEQYFGPGTRLTVT.

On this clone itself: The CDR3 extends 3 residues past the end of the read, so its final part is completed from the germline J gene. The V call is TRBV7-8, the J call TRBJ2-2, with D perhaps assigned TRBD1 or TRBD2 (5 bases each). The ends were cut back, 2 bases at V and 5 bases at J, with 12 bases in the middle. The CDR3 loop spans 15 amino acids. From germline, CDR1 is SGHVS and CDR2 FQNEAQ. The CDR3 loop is CASSLTLGETGELFF. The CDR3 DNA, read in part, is TGTGCCAGCAGCTTAACTCTAGGGGAGACCGGGGAG.

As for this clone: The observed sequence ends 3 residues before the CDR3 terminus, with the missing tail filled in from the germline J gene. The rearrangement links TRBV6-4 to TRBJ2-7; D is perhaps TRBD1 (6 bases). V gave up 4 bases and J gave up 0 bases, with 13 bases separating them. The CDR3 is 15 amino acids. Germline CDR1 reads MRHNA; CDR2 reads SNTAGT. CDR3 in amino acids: CASSAQTGSSYEQYF. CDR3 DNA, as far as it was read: TGTGCCAGCAGTGCCCAGACAGGTAGCTCCTACGAG.

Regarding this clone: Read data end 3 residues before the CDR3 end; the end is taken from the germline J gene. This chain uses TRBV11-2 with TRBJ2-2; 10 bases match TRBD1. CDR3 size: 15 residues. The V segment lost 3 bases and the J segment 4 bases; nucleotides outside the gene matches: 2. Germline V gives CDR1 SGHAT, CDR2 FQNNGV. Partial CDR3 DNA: TGTGCCAGCAGCTTTTGGACAGGGGGCACCGGGGAG. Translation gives CASSFWTGGTGE. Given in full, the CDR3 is CASSFWTGGTGELFF.

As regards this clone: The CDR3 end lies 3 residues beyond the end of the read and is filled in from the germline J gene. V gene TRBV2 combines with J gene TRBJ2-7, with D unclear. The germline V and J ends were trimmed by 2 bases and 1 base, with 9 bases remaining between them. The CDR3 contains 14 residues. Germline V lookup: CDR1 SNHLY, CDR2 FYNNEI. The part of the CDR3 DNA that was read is TGTGCCAGCAGTGAAAAACCAGGTTCCTACGAG. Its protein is CASSEKPGSYE. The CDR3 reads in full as CASSEKPGSYEQYF.

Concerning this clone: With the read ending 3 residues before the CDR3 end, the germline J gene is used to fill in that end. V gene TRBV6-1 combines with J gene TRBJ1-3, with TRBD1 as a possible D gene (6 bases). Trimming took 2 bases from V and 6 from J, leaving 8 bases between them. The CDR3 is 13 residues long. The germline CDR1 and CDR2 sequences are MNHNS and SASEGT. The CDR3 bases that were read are TGTGCCAGCAGTGAAACAGGGCCAAACACC. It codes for CASSETGPNT. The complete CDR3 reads CASSETGPNTIYF.

CDR3 sequence reads: CSGGQSTYEQYF. The sequenced CDR3 bases are TGCAGCGGGGGACAATCAACCTACGAG. J is TRBJ2-7 and V is TRBV29-1, with D possibly being TRBD1 (6 bases). The observed sequence ends 3 residues before the CDR3 terminus, with the missing tail filled in from the germline J gene. V dropped 7 bases and J dropped 2 bases, with 12 bases sitting between them. The CDR3 is made up of 12 amino acids. Germline lookup yields CDR1 SQVTM and CDR2 ANQGSEA.

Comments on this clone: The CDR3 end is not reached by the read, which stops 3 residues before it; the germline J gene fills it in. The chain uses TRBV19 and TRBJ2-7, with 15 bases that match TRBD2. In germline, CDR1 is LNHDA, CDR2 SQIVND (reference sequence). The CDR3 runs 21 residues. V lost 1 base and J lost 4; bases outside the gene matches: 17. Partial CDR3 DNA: TGTGCCAGTAGTATAGTCTTCTCCGGGACTAGCGGGGGGCTACAACAATACGAG. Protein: CASSIVFSGTSGGLQQYE. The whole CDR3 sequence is CASSIVFSGTSGGLQQYEQYF.

CDR3 residues: CASSPLGHPEETQYF. The sequenced CDR3 bases are TGTGCCAGCTCACCGCTGGGACACCCTGAAGAGACC. The V gene is TRBV18, the J gene TRBJ2-5, with D possibly TRBD1 on 6 matching bases. From the germline J gene comes the end of the CDR3, since the read stops 3 residues before it. The V end lost 3 bases, the J end lost 3 bases, and 14 bases lay between the germline ends. The CDR3 extends over 15 amino acids. Germline CDR1 KGHSH, CDR2 LQKENI.

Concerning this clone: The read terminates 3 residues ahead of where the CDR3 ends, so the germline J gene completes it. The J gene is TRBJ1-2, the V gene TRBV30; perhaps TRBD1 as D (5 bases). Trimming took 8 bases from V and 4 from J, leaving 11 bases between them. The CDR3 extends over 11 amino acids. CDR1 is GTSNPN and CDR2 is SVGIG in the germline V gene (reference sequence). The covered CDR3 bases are TGTGCCACAGACAGAGCCTATGGC. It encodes CATDRAYG. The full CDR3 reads CATDRAYGYTF.

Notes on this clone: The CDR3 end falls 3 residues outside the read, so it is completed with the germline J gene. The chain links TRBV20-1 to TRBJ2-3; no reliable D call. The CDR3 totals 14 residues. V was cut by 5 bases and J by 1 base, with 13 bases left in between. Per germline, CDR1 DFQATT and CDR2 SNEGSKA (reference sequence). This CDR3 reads CSAVKRRGTDTQYF. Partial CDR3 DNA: TGCAGTGCTGTGAAGCGACGGGGCACAGATACG.

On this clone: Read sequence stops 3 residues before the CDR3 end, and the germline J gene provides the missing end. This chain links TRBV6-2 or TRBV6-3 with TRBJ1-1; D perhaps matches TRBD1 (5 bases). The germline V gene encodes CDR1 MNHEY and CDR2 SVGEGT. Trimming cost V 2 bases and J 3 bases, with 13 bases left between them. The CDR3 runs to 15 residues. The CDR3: CASSYGGGRDTEAFF. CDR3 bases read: TGTGCCAGCAGTTACGGCGGGGGACGGGACACTGAA.

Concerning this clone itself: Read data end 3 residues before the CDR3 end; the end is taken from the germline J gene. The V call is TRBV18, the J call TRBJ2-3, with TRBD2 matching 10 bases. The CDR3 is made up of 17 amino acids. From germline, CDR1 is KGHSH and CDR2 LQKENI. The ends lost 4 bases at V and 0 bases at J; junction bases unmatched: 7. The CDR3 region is CASSRTVAGGSTDTQYF. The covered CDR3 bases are TGTGCCAGCTCACGAACCGTAGCGGGGGGTAGCACAGATACG.

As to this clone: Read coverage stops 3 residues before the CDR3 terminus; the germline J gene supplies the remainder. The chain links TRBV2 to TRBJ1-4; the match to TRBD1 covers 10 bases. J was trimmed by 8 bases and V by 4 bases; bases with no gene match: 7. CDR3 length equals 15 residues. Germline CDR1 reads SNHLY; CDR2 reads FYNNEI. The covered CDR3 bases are TGTGCCAGCAGTGGGCCGGGACAGGGGCAGGAAAAA. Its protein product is CASSGPGQGQEK. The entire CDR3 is CASSGPGQGQEKLFF.

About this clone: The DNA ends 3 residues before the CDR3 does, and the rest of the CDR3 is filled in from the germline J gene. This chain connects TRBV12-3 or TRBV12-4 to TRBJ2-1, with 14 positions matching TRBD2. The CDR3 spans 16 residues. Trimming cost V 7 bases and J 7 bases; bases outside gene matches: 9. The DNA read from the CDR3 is TGTGCCAGCACCCCGACTAGCGGGGGGGCCCGAAATGAG. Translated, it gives CASTPTSGGARNE. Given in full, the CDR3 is CASTPTSGGARNEQFF.

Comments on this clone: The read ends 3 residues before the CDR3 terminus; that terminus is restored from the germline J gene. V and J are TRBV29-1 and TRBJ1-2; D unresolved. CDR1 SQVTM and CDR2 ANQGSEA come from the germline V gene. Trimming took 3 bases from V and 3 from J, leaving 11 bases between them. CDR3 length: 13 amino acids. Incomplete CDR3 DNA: TGCAGCGTTGAGAGGTGGAGGGACTATGGC. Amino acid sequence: CSVERWRDYG. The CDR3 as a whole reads CSVERWRDYGYTF.

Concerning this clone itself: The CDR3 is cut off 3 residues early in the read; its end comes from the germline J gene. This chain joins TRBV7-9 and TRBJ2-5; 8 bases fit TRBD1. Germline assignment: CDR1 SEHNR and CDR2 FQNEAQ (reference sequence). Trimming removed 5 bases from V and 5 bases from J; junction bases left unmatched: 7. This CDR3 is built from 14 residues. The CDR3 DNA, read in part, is TGTGCCAGCAGCAGAGCAGGGGGCGTTGAGACC. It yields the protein CASSRAGGVET. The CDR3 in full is CASSRAGGVETQYF.

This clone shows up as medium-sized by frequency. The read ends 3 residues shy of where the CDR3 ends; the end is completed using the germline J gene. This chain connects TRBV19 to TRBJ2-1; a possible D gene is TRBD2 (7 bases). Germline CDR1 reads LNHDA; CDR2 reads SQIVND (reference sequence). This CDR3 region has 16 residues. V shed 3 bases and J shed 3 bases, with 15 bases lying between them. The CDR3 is CASSIGGGAFYNEQFF. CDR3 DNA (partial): TGTGCCAGTAGTATTGGCGGGGGCGCCTTCTACAATGAG.

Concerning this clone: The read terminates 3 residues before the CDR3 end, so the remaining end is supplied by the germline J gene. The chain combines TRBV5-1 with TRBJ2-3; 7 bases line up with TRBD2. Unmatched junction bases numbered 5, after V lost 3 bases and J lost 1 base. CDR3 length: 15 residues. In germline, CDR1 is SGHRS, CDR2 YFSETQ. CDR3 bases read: TGCGCCAGCAGCTCCCGGACTAGTGGCACAGATACG. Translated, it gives CASSSRTSGTDT. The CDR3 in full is CASSSRTSGTDTQYF.

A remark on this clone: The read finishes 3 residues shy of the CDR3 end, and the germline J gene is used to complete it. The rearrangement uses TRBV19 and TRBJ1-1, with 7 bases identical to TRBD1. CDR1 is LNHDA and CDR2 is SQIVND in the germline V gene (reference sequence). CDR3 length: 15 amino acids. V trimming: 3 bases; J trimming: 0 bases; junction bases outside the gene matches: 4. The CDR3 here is CASSMWDSLNTEAFF. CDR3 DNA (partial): TGTGCCAGTAGTATGTGGGACAGTTTGAACACTGAA. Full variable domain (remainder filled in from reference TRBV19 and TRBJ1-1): DGGITQSPKYLFRKEGQNVTLSCEQNLNHDAMYWYRQDPGQGLRLIYYSQIVNDFQKGDIAEGYSVSREKKESFPLTVTSAQKNPTAFYLCASSMWDSLNTEAFFGQGTRLTVV.

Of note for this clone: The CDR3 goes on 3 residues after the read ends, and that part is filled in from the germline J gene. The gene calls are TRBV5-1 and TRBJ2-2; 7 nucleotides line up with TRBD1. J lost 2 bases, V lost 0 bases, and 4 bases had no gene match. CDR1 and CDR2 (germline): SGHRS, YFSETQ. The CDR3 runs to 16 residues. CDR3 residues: CASSLGGTANTGELFF. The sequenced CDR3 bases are TGCGCCAGCAGCTTGGGTGGGACAGCAAACACCGGGGAG.

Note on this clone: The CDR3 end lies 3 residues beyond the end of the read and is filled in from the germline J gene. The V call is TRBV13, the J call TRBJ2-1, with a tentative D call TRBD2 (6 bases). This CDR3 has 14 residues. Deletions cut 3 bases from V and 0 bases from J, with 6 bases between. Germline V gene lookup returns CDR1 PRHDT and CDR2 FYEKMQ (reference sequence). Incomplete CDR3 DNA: TGTGCCAGCAGCTTGGAGGGCTCCTACAATGAG. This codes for CASSLEGSYNE. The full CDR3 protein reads CASSLEGSYNEQFF. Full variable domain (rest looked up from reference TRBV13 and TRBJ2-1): AAGVIQSPRHLIKEKRETATLKCYPIPRHDTVYWYQQGPGQDPQFLISFYEKMQSDKGSIPDRFSAQQFSDYHSELNMSSLELGDSALYFCASSLEGSYNEQFFGPGTRLTVL.